The rows below give T cell receptor beta chains drawn from one sample of a study of cytomegalovirus exposure and HLA in healthy donors. This table comes from immunoSEQ multiplex PCR, and its TCRdb copy is limited to in-frame clones, with some not included. The table includes over 150,000 clones, roughly 80% detected once. Sequencing input: PBMCs. The receptors come from a man in his forties or fifties in good health and CMV-seropositive. CDR3s include the opening cysteine and the closing phenylalanine or tryptophan. The D gene is left open where the match is weak. Some rows have no size entry. The others give once, few or many, or a class for an expanded clone.

d_gene	abundance	j_gene	v_gene	len	CDR3nt	CDR3aa
TRBD2	.	TRBJ2-7	TRBV6-1	13	TGTGCCAGCAGTGAAGTAGCGGGGAACGAGCAGTACTTC	CASSEVAGNEQYF
TRBD2	.	TRBJ2-1	TRBV6-1	14	TGTGCCAGCAGTGAGCTAGCGGGAGTTGGTGAGCAGTTCTTC	CASSELAGVGEQFF
.	.	TRBJ2-1	TRBV5-1	13	TGCGCCAGCAGCTTGCAACCCGGTAATGAGCAGTTCTTC	CASSLQPGNEQFF
.	.	TRBJ2-2	TRBV25-1	13	TGTGCCAGCAGTGTAGACGGGAGCGGGGAGCTGTTTTTT	CASSVDGSGELFF
TRBD1	.	TRBJ2-1	TRBV9	16	TGTGCCAGCAGCGTAGGGTTAGGGGGCACTTACAATGAGCAGTTCTTC	CASSVGLGGTYNEQFF
TRBD2	once	TRBJ2-7	TRBV30	14	TGTGCCTGGAACGTCGTTAGCGGGACCTACGAGCAGTACTTC	CAWNVVSGTYEQYF
TRBD2	once	TRBJ2-1	TRBV9	14	TGTGCCAGCAGCGACCGGACTAGCGGGAATGAGCAGTTCTTC	CASSDRTSGNEQFF
TRBD1	.	TRBJ2-1	TRBV5-6	13	TGTGCCAGCAGTTGGGACAGGCTCAATGAGCAGTTCTTC	CASSWDRLNEQFF
.	.	TRBJ2-1	TRBV7-9	14	TGTGCCAGCAGCTTAGGGTCAGACTACAATGAGCAGTTCTTC	CASSLGSDYNEQFF
.	.	TRBJ1-5	TRBV28	15	TGTGCCAGCAGCCCCTTAGGGAGCAGCAATCAGCCCCAGCATTTT	CASSPLGSSNQPQHF
.	.	TRBJ2-7	TRBV5-4	13	TGTGCCAGCAGCTTGGGACAGTCCTACGAGCAGTACTTC	CASSLGQSYEQYF
.	few	TRBJ2-1	TRBV7-3	16	TGTGCCAGCAGCTTAAAGGGGCCTAGGGATCTCAATGAGCAGTTCTTC	CASSLKGPRDLNEQFF
.	.	TRBJ1-1	TRBV5-1	15	TGCGCCAGCAGCTTGGCCGGCAGGCTTTACACTGAAGCTTTCTTT	CASSLAGRLYTEAFF
.	once	TRBJ1-2	TRBV6-5	13	TGTGCCAGCAGTGGACACCCCGACTATGGCTACACCTTC	CASSGHPDYGYTF
.	.	TRBJ1-2	TRBV7-9	16	TGTGCCAGCAGCTGGAGGGGGGGGGCGCTTGACTATGGCTACACCTTC	CASSWRGGALDYGYTF
.	.	TRBJ1-4	TRBV4-1	16	TGCGCCAGCAGCCATCAATATCCGGGACTTAATGAAAAACTGTTTTTT	CASSHQYPGLNEKLFF
TRBD2	once	TRBJ2-1	TRBV4-3	16	TGCGCCAGCAGCCTTTCCATAGCGGGAAACTATGATGAGCAGTTCTTC	CASSLSIAGNYDEQFF
.	.	TRBJ2-5	TRBV6-5	13	TGTGCCAGCAGCCTTTCATTCGGAGCGACCCAGTACTTC	CASSLSFGATQYF
TRBD1	.	TRBJ1-6	TRBV28	19	TGTGCCAGCAGTTTCGAGGGACAGGGACACGTTCTGAATAATTCACCCCTCCACTTT	CASSFEGQGHVLNNSPLHF
.	.	TRBJ2-2	TRBV7-3	15	TGTGCCAGCAGCTTAAGGTCCGGGGAGGCCGGGGAGCTGTTTTTT	CASSLRSGEAGELFF
TRBD1	few	TRBJ1-1	TRBV11-2	14	TGTGCCAGCAGCCCTAGACAGGGGGCTCCTGAAGCTTTCTTT	CASSPRQGAPEAFF
TRBD1	.	TRBJ2-3	TRBV5-6	14	TGTGCCAGCAGCAGACAGGGAGATACAGATACGCAGTATTTT	CASSRQGDTDTQYF
.	few	TRBJ2-7	TRBV7-2	13	TGTGCCAGCAGCTTAGTCGCGGGCTACGAGCAGTACTTC	CASSLVAGYEQYF
.	.	TRBJ1-1	TRBV28	15	TGTGCCAGCAGTTTTAAGACAGGAGTCTCATCTGAAGCTTTCTTT	CASSFKTGVSSEAFF
TRBD2	.	TRBJ2-1	TRBV6-5	15	TGTGCCAGCAGCCCTACTAGCGGGAGGCTCAATGAGCAGTTCTTC	CASSPTSGRLNEQFF
TRBD1	.	TRBJ1-5	TRBV28	14	TGTGCCAGCAGGACGGGACAGGGGCATCAGCCCCAGCATTTT	CASRTGQGHQPQHF
.	.	TRBJ2-5	TRBV7-8	15	TGTGCCAGCAGCTTACGACGGGAGACTTCAGAGACCCAGTACTTC	CASSLRRETSETQYF
.	.	TRBJ2-7	TRBV11-2	15	TGTGCCAGCAGCCTGAACCGGGTCTCAGGGTACGAGCAGTACTTC	CASSLNRVSGYEQYF
.	many	TRBJ2-1	TRBV19	16	TGTGCCAGTAGTATAGGGTACAGCATCTACTACAATGAGCAGTTCTTC	CASSIGYSIYYNEQFF
TRBD1	.	TRBJ1-5	TRBV7-2	15	TGTGCCAGCAGTCTGACAGGGGGCTTAGGTCAGCCCCAGCATTTT	CASSLTGGLGQPQHF
.	.	TRBJ2-1	TRBV28	12	TGTGCCAGCAGCATACAGGGCAATGAGCAGTTCTTC	CASSIQGNEQFF
TRBD2	.	TRBJ2-7	TRBV9	15	TGTGCCAGCAGCGTAGAAAGCGGGAGGGCGTACGAGCAGTACTTC	CASSVESGRAYEQYF
.	.	TRBJ1-6	TRBV14	13	TGTGCCAGCAGCCCCGGAGGAAATTCACCCCTCCACTTT	CASSPGGNSPLHF
TRBD1	.	TRBJ2-2	TRBV29-1	14	TGCAGCGTTGAAAGGACAGGGCCCACCGGGGAGCTGTTTTTT	CSVERTGPTGELFF
TRBD2	.	TRBJ2-2	TRBV7-3	14	TGTGCCAGCAGCCATAGCGGGGGGACCGGGGAGCTGTTTTTT	CASSHSGGTGELFF
.	once	TRBJ1-2	TRBV28	14	TGTGCCAGCGGGTTAACAGGAGGGGTGGATGGCTACACCTTC	CASGLTGGVDGYTF
TRBD2	.	TRBJ2-1	TRBV19	15	TGTGCCACCTCAGCGGGAGATCTCTCCTACAATGAGCAGTTCTTC	CATSAGDLSYNEQFF
TRBD2	.	TRBJ2-2	TRBV11-3	17	TGTGCCAGCAGCCCGGGACTAGCGGGAGGGTCCACCGGGGAGCTGTTTTTT	CASSPGLAGGSTGELFF
TRBD1	.	TRBJ1-2	TRBV30	12	TGTGCCTGGAGTGGGGGGGACAGAAACTCAAACTTC	CAWSGGDRNSNF
.	.	TRBJ2-3	TRBV13	13	TGTGCCAGCAGCTCGGAGGCGGCAGATACGCAGTATTTT	CASSSEAADTQYF
.	.	TRBJ2-5	TRBV7-2	15	TGTGCCAGCAGCCTTGGGGGGGGCCGGGACGAGACCCAGTACTTC	CASSLGGGRDETQYF
TRBD2	once	TRBJ2-3	TRBV7-2	16	TGTGCCAGCAGCTTAGTCGCGGGGGGCTTCACAGATACGCAGTATTTT	CASSLVAGGFTDTQYF
TRBD2	.	TRBJ2-7	TRBV5-6	16	TGTGCCAGCAGCGGATTAGGGACTAGCGAATCCTACGAGCAGTACTTC	CASSGLGTSESYEQYF
.	.	TRBJ2-7	TRBV10-3	13	TGTGCCATCAGTGAACAGAACTCCTACGAGCAGTACTTC	CAISEQNSYEQYF
.	.	TRBJ1-3	TRBV4-3	16	TGCGCCAGCAGCCAAGCCGTAGGGGCTACTGGAAACACCATATATTTT	CASSQAVGATGNTIYF
.	.	TRBJ1-2	TRBV28	14	TGTGCCAGCAGTTTATCTATAACTAACTATGGCTACACCTTC	CASSLSITNYGYTF
TRBD2	.	TRBJ2-3	TRBV13	17	TGTGCCAGCAGCTTAGCTAGCGGGGGGGCCGGTACAGATACGCAGTATTTT	CASSLASGGAGTDTQYF
TRBD2	.	TRBJ2-7	TRBV4-2	16	TGTGCCAGCAGCCAAGATCAGACTAGCGGGGGCTACGAGCAGTACTTC	CASSQDQTSGGYEQYF
.	.	TRBJ2-5	TRBV5-1	15	TGCGCCAGCAGCACGGGAACCGGCAGCCAAGAGACCCAGTACTTC	CASSTGTGSQETQYF
.	.	TRBJ2-1	TRBV11-2	12	TGTGCCAGCAGCTTACGGTCGGATGAGCAGTTCTTC	CASSLRSDEQFF
.	.	TRBJ2-1	TRBV4-3	16	TGCGCCAGCAGCCAAGGTAAGCCTAGCGCTTACAATGAGCAGTTCTTC	CASSQGKPSAYNEQFF
TRBD1	.	TRBJ1-6	TRBV25-1	13	TGTGCCAGCAGACGGACAGGGGATTCACCCCTCCACTTT	CASRRTGDSPLHF
TRBD1	few	TRBJ2-5	TRBV5-1	15	TGCGCCAGCAGCTTAGGGACAGGGGAGATAGAGACCCAGTACTTC	CASSLGTGEIETQYF
TRBD2	once	TRBJ2-1	TRBV9	15	TGTGCCAGCAGCGTAGTACTAGCGGGAGAAAATGAGCAGTTCTTC	CASSVVLAGENEQFF
TRBD1	.	TRBJ1-2	TRBV5-1	14	TGCGCCAGCAGCACACAGGGGACGATGGAAGACTACACCTTC	CASSTQGTMEDYTF